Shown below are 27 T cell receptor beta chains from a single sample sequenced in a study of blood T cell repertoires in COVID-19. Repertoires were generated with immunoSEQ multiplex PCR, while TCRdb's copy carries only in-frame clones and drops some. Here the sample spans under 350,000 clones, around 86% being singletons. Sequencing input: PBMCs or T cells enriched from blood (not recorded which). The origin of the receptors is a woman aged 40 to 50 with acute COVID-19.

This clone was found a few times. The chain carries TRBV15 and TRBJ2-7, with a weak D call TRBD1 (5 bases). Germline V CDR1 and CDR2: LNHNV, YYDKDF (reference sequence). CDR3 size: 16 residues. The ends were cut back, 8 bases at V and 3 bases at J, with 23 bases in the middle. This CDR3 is CATQDRVSGIHYEQYF. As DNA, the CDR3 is TGTGCCACCCAAGACAGAGTGTCAGGGATACACTACGAGCAGTACTTC.

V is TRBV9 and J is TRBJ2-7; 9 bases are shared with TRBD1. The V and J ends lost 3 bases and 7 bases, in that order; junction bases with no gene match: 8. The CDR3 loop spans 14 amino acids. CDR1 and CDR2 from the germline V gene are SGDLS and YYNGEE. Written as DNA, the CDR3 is TGTGCCAGCAGCGCCCGGACAGGGGTGGGAGAGCAGTACTTC. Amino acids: CASSARTGVGEQYF.

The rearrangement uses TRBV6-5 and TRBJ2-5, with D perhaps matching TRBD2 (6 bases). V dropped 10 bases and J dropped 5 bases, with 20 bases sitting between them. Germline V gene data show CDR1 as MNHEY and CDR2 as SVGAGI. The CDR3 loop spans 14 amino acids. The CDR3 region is CATKGLNPGETQYF. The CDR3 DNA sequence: TGTGCCACTAAGGGACTCAATCCAGGGGAGACCCAGTACTTC.

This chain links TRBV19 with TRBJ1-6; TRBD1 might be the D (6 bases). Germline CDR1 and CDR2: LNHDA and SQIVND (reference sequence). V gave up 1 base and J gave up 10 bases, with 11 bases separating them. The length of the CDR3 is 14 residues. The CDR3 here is CASSIVLQGSPLHF. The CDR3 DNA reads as TGTGCCAGTAGTATAGTCCTACAGGGATCACCCCTCCACTTT.

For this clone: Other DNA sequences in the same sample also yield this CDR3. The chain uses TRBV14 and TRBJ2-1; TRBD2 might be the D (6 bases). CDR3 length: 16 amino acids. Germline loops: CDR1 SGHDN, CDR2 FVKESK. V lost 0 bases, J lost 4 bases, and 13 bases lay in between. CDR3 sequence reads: CASSQDPGDSYNEQFF. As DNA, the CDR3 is TGTGCCAGCAGCCAAGATCCGGGAGACTCGTACAATGAGCAGTTCTTC. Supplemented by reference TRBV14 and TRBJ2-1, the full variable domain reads EAGVTQFPSHSVIEKGQTVTLRCDPISGHDNLYWYRRVMGKEIKFLLHFVKESKQDESGMPNNRFLAERTGGTYSTLKVQPAELEDSGVYFCASSQDPGDSYNEQFFGPGTRLTVL.

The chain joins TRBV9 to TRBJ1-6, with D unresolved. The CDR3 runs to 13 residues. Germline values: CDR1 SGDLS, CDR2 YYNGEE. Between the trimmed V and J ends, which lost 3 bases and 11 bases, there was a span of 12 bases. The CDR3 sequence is CASSASGTTPLHF. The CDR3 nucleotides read TGTGCCAGCAGCGCAAGCGGCACGACACCCCTCCACTTT.

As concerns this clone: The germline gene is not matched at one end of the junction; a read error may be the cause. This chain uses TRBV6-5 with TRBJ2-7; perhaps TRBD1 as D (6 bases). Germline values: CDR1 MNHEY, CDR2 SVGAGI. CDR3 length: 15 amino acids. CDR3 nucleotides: TGTGCCAGCAGTTACGGAGGACAGCACTCCGACGAGCAGTACTTC. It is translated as CASSYGGQHSDEQYF.

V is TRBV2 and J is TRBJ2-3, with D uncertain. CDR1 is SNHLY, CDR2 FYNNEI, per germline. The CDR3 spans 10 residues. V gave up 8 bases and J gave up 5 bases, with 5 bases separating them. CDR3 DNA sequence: TGTGCCAGCCTCGTAGATACGCAGTATTTT. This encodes CASLVDTQYF.

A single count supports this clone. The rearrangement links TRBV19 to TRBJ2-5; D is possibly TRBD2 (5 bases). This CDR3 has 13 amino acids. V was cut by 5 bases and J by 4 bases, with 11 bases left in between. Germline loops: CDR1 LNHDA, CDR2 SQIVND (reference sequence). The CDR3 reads CASSPGFGETQYF. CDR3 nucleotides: TGTGCCAGTAGTCCGGGATTCGGAGAGACCCAGTACTTC.

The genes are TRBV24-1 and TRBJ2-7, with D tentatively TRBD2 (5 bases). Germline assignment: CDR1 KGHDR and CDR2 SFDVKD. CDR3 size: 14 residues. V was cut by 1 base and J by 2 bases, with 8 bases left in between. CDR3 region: CATSDFGEPYEQYF. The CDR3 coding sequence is TGTGCCACCAGTGATTTCGGGGAACCCTACGAGCAGTACTTC.

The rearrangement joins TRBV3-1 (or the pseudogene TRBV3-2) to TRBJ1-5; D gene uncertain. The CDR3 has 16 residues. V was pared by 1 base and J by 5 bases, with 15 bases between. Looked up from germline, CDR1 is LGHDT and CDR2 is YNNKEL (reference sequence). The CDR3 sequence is CASSQGDNSRYQPQHF. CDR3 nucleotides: TGTGCCAGCAGCCAAGGAGATAACAGCCGCTATCAGCCCCAGCATTTT.

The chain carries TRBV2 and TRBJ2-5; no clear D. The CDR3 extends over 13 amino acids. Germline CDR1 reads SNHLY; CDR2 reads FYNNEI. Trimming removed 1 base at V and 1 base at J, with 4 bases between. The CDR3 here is CASSEDTQETQYF. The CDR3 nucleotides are TGTGCCAGCAGTGAAGACACCCAAGAGACCCAGTACTTC.

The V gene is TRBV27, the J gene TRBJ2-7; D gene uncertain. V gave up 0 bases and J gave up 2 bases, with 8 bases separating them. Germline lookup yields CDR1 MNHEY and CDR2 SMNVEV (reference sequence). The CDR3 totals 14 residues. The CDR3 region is CASSLSPIPYEQYF. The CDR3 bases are TGTGCCAGCAGTTTATCCCCAATCCCCTACGAGCAGTACTTC.

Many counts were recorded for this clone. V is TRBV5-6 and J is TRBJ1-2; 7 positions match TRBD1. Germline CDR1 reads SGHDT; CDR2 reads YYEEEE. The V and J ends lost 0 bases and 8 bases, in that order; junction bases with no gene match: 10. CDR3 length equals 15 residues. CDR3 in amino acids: CASSLAQGFFQGYTF. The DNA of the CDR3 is TGTGCCAGCAGCTTGGCACAGGGGTTCTTTCAGGGCTACACCTTC.

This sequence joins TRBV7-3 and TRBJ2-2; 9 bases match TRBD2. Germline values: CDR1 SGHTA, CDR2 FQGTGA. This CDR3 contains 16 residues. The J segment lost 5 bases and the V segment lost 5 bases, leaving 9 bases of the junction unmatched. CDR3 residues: CASSKLAGEVTGELFF. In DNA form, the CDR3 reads TGTGCCAGCAGCAAATTAGCGGGGGAAGTAACCGGGGAGCTGTTTTTT.

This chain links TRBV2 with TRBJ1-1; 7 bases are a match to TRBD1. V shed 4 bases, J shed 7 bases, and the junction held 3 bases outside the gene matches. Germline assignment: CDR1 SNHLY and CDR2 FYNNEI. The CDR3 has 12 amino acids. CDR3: CASSGDSYEAFF. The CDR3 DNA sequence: TGTGCCAGCAGTGGGGACAGCTATGAAGCTTTCTTT.

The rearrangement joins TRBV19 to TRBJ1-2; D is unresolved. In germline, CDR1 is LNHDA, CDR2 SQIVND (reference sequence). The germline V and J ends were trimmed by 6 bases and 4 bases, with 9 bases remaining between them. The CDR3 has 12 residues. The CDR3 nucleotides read TGTGCCAGTAGAAACAGCCTCTATGGCTACACCTTC. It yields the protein CASRNSLYGYTF.

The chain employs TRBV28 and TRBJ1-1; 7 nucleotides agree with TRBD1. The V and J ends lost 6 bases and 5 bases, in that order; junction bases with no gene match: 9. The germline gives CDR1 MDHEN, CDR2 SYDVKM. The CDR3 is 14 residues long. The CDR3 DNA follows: TGTGCCAGCAGGGAACAGGGGCCGGGAACTGAAGCTTTCTTT. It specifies CASREQGPGTEAFF.

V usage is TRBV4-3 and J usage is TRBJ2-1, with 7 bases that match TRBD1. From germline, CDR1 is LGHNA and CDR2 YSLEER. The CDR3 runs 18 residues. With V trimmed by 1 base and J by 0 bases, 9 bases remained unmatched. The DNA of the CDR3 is TGCGCCAGCAGCCAAGTGTCCGACAGGGAAGGCTCCTACAATGAGCAGTTCTTC. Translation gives CASSQVSDREGSYNEQFF.

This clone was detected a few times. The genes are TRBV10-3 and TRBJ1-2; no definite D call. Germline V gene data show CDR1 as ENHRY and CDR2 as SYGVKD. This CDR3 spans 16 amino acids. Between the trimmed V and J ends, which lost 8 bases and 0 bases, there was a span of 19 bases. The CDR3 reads CAIRLEGGISNYGYTF. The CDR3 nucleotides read TGTGCCATCCGGCTAGAGGGCGGAATATCTAACTATGGCTACACCTTC.

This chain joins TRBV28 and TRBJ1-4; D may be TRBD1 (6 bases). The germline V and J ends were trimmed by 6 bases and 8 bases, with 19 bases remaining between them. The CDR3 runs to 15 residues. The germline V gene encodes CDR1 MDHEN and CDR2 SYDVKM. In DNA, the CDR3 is TGTGCCAGCAGCACTAGGCGGGGGGGGCGGGAAAAACTGTTTTTT. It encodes CASSTRRGGREKLFF.

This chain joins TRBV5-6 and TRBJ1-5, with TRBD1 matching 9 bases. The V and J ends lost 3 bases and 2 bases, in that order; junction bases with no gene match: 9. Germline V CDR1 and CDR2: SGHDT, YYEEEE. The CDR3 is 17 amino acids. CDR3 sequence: CASSCRTGEGCNQPQHF. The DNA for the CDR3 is TGTGCCAGCAGCTGCCGGACAGGGGAAGGTTGCAATCAGCCCCAGCATTTT. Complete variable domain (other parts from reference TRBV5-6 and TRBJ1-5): DAGVTQSPTHLIKTRGQQVTLRCSPKSGHDTVSWYQQALGQGPQFIFQYYEEEERQRGNFPDRFSGHQFPNYSSELNVNALLLGDSALYLCASSCRTGEGCNQPQHFGDGTRLSIL.

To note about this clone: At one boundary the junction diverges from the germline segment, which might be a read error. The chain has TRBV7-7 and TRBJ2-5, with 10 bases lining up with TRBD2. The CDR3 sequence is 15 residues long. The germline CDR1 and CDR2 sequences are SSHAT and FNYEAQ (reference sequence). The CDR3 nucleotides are TGTGCTAGCAGCCCACCCTCCTCCAGCGGGGGGGGCCGTCACTTC. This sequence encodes CASSPPSSSGGGRHF.

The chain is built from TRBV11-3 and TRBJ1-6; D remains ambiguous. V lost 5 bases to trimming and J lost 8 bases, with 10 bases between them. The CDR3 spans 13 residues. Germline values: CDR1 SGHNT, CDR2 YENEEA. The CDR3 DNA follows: TGTGCCAGCAGCCAAAAGAGCGATTCACCCCTCCACTTT. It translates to CASSQKSDSPLHF.

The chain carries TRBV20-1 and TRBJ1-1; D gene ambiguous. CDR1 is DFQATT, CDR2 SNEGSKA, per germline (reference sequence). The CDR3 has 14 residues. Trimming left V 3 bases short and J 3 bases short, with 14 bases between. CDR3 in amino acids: CSASPHSRYTEAFF. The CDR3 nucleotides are TGCAGTGCTAGTCCCCACAGTCGGTACACTGAAGCTTTCTTT.

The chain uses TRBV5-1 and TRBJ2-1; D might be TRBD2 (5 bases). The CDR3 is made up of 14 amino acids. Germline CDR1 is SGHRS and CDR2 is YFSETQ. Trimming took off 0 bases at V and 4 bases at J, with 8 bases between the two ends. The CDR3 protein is CASSLGRGYNEQFF. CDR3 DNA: TGCGCCAGCAGCTTGGGAAGAGGGTACAATGAGCAGTTCTTC.

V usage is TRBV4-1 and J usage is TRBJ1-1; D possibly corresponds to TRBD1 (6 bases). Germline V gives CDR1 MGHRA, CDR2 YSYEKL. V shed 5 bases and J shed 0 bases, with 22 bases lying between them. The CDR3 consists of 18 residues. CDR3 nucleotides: TGCGCCAGCAGCTCTCAACCGGGGGGACAAGAGTTGAACACTGAAGCTTTCTTT. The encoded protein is CASSSQPGGQELNTEAFF.